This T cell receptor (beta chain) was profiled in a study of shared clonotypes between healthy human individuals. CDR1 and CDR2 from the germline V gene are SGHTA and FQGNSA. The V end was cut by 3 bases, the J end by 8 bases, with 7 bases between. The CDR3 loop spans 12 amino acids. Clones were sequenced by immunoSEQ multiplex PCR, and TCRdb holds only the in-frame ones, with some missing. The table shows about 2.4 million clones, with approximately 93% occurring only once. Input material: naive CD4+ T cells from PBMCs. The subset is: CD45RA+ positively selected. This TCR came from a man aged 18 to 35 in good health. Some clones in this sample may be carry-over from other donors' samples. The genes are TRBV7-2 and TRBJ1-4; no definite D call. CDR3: CASSFSREKLFF. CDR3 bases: TGTGCCAGCAGCTTTTCCCGGGAAAAACTGTTTTTT.